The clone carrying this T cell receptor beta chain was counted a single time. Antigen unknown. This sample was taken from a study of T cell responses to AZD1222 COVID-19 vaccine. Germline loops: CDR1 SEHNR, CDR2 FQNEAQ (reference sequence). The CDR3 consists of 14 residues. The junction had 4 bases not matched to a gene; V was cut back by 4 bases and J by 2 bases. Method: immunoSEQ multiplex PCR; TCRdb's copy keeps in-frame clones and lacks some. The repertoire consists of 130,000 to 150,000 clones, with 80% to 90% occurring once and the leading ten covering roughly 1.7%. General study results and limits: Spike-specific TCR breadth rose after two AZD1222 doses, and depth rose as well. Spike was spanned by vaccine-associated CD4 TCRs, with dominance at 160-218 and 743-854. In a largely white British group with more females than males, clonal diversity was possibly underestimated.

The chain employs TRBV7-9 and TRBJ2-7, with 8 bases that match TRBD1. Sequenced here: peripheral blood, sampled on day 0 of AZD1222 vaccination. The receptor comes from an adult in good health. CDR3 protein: CASSSTDRAYEQYF. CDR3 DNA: TGTGCCAGCAGCTCAACGGACAGGGCCTACGAGCAGTACTTC. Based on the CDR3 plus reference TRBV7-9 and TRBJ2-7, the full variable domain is DTGVSQNPRHKITKRGQNVTFRCDPISEHNRLYWYRQTLGQGPEFLTYFQNEAQLEKSRLLSDRFSAERPKGSFSTLEIQRTEQGDSAMYLCASSSTDRAYEQYFGPGTRLTVT.